A single count supports the clone carrying this TCR beta chain. The RNA, 0.5 to 1 ug, was put through reverse transcription using random hexamers. Across 54 Vbeta and 13 Jbeta, TCR beta CDR3 was amplified with immunoSEQ multiplex PCR. TCRdb itself ran the immunoSEQ multiplex PCR reads through MiXCR, one entry per CDR3 protein. The sample includes around 130,000 distinct CDR3 sequences, about 95% of them seen just once. Through negative isolation, CD4+ and CD8+ T cells were obtained, while TEMRA cells were enriched using FACS. The data were taken from a study of CD8 T cells in Susac syndrome. Germline V gene lookup returns CDR1 MNHEY and CDR2 SVGEGT. The CDR3 has 14 amino acids. Trimming left V 0 bases short and J 2 bases short, with 7 bases between.

This TCR was sampled from a human donor with multiple sclerosis. This sequence joins TRBV6-2 or TRBV6-3 and TRBJ1-1; unclear D gene. Specimen: CD4+ T cells from PBMCs. The CDR3 protein is CASSYSQQNTEAFF. CDR3 nucleotide sequence: TGTGCCAGCAGTTACTCGCAGCAAAACACTGAAGCTTTCTTT.